The 16 T cell receptor beta chains given below trace back to one sample, sequenced in a study of tumor and adjacent non-tumor tissue in lung cancer. RNA was extracted from bulk tissue without any cell sorting. TCRbeta libraries were built with three rounds of nested PCR, modified from ARM-PCR. TCRdb analysed the multiplex PCR reads with MiXCR anew, one entry per CDR3 protein. The table has fewer than 80,000 distinct CDR3 sequences, around 70% seen once. The sample was lung tumor tissue. The receptors here all came from a woman in her seventies with non-small cell lung cancer.

Concerning this clonotype: A junction boundary mismatches the germline segment, possibly from a read error. The chain joins TRBV6-5 to TRBJ2-5; D possibly matches TRBD1 or TRBD2 (5 bases each). The CDR3 sequence is 15 residues long. The germline gives CDR1 MNHEY, CDR2 SVGAGI. As DNA, the CDR3 is TGTGCCAGCAGTTCTTCCTGGGGGATCCAAGAGACCCAGCATTTC. This sequence encodes CASSSSWGIQETQHF.

The chain has TRBV5-4 and TRBJ2-5; TRBD2 agrees at 10 bases. Germline V lookup: CDR1 SGHNT, CDR2 YYREEE (reference sequence). The CDR3 is 15 residues long. In DNA form, the CDR3 reads TGTGTCGGCAGCTCTAGCGGGGGCTTCGGGGAGACCCAGTACTTC. This codes for CVGSSSGGFGETQYF.

This clonotype appeared a few times. A much larger clone lies a single base off, so this may be a read error. The chain combines TRBV20-1 with TRBJ2-3; TRBD1 matches at 7 bases. Germline loops: CDR1 DFQATT, CDR2 SNEGSKA (reference sequence). The CDR3 is 14 residues long. V shed 5 bases, J shed 6 bases, and the junction held 11 bases outside the gene matches. As DNA, the CDR3 is TGCAGTGCTCACACGGACAGGTTTCCCGATACGCAGTATTTT. It encodes CSAHTDRFPDTQYF.

This clonotype has only one observation. The missing conserved phenylalanine or tryptophan at the end of this CDR3 makes a read error likely. The V call is TRBV5-4, the J call TRBJ1-2; tentatively, D is TRBD1 (6 bases). CDR1 and CDR2 from the germline V gene are SGHNT and YYREEE (reference sequence). There are 15 residues in the CDR3. The V gene lost 0 bases and the J gene lost 8 bases, with 17 bases spanning the gap. The CDR3 spells CASSLGGQGVAGYTS. DNA for the CDR3: TGTGCCAGCAGCTTGGGGGGGCAAGGGGTGGCCGGCTACACCTCC.

Concerning this clonotype: The junction shows a germline mismatch at one end, possibly a read error. V and J are TRBV6-1 and TRBJ1-5; TRBD1 agrees at 8 bases. The CDR3 has 15 residues. Germline V CDR1 and CDR2: MNHNS, SASEGT. CDR3 sequence: CASSEAYRGAQPQQF. As DNA, the CDR3 is TGTGCCAGCAGTGAAGCGTACAGGGGGGCTCAGCCCCAGCAGTTT.

The rearrangement uses TRBV20-1 and TRBJ2-7, with 9 nucleotides matching TRBD2. This CDR3 is built from 16 residues. Trimming took 5 bases from V and 1 from J; bases not matched to a gene: 12. Germline V gene lookup returns CDR1 DFQATT and CDR2 SNEGSKA (reference sequence). The CDR3 coding sequence is TGCAGTGCTGTCACCGGGACTAGCAGAACTTCCTACGAGCAGTACTTC. Its translation: CSAVTGTSRTSYEQYF.

This chain's CDR3 is CASSLGSVKVNVLTF. Here the CDR3 DNA reads TGTGCCAGCAGCCTAGGGTCCGTTAAGGTCAACGTCCTGACTTTC. The chain has TRBV11-1 and TRBJ2-6; D unresolved. The V gene's germline CDR1 is SGHAT and CDR2 FQDESV (reference sequence). Trimming took off 5 bases at V and 9 bases at J, with 17 bases between the two ends. The CDR3 contains 15 residues.

This clonotype showed up just a few times. CDR3 sequence: CASSSRGVYNEQFF. The CDR3 DNA sequence: TGTGCCAGCAGTTCCAGAGGGGTTTACAATGAGCAGTTCTTC. The chain uses TRBV27 and TRBJ2-1; D possibly uses TRBD1 or TRBD2 (5 bases each). V dropped 4 bases and J dropped 4 bases, with 11 bases sitting between them. The CDR3 has 14 amino acids. Germline V gene sequence: CDR1 MNHEY, CDR2 SMNVEV (reference sequence).

V usage is TRBV29-1 and J usage is TRBJ2-1; weak D call: TRBD1 (5 bases). CDR1 and CDR2 from the germline V gene are SQVTM and ANQGSEA. The CDR3 covers 13 residues. V dropped 8 bases and J dropped 1 base, with 12 bases sitting between them. The CDR3 loop reads CSLTGVSYNEQFF. CDR3 coding DNA: TGCAGCCTTACAGGTGTATCCTACAATGAGCAGTTCTTC.

V and J are TRBV28 and TRBJ1-6; D gene unclear. Per germline, CDR1 MDHEN and CDR2 SYDVKM. This CDR3 spans 14 amino acids. CDR3 loop: CASGAASGDLPLHF. In DNA form, the CDR3 reads TGTGCTAGCGGAGCGGCATCAGGAGATCTACCCCTCCACTTT.

A word on this clonotype: This may come from a read error, since a much larger clone is one base off. V is TRBV28 and J is TRBJ2-4, with D tentatively TRBD2 (5 bases). This CDR3 has 14 amino acids. Germline loops: CDR1 MDHEN, CDR2 SYDVKM. DNA of the CDR3: TGTGCCAGCAGTGAAGCGGATGACAAAAGCATTCAGTACTTC. Residues: CASSEADDKSIQYF.

About this clonotype itself: This may be a read error, as it is one base from a much larger clone. CDR3 protein: CSASSSKAFF. The CDR3 region has the DNA TGCAGTGCTAGCTCCTCTAAAGCTTTCTTT. The gene calls are TRBV20-1 and TRBJ1-1; D is unclear. Trimming removed 3 bases at V and 9 bases at J, with 8 bases between. Germline loops: CDR1 DFQATT, CDR2 SNEGSKA (reference sequence). The CDR3 length is 10 residues.

Points on this clonotype: One end of the junction is discordant with germline, which a read error may explain. This rearrangement joins TRBV12-3 or TRBV12-4 to TRBJ1-5; D ambiguous. The CDR3 is made up of 15 amino acids. In DNA, the CDR3 is TGTACCAGCAGTTTTTTGGGAGAACCGGATCAGCCCCAGCATTTT. Its protein is CTSSFLGEPDQPQHF.

The chain uses TRBV29-1 and TRBJ2-3; D ambiguous. Germline V gene sequence: CDR1 SQVTM, CDR2 ANQGSEA. The CDR3 spans 13 residues. The germline V and J ends were trimmed by 8 bases and 4 bases, with 16 bases remaining between them. The DNA of the CDR3 is TGCAGCACTTCTATGGGTTCCGCAGATACGCAGTATTTT. Encoded protein: CSTSMGSADTQYF.

This clonotype has ten or more counts. The V call is TRBV28, the J call TRBJ1-2; unclear D gene. The CDR3 covers 14 residues. Germline V gives CDR1 MDHEN, CDR2 SYDVKM. The V and J ends lost 5 bases and 1 base respectively, with 11 bases between them. CDR3 protein: CASSPPDVNYGYTF. The CDR3, as DNA: TGTGCCAGCAGTCCCCCGGACGTTAACTATGGCTACACCTTC.

To note about this clonotype: An end of the junction differs from the germline gene, which may be a read error. This chain uses TRBV6-2 or TRBV6-3 with TRBJ2-7; unclear D gene. The CDR3 runs to 11 residues. Germline CDR1 reads MNHEY; CDR2 reads SVGEGT. The CDR3 sequence: CASMRSYEPYF. In DNA, the CDR3 is TGTGCCAGCATGAGATCCTACGAGCCGTACTTC.